A single sample gave rise to the 25 T cell receptor beta chains below, sequenced in a study of PD-1 blockade in classical Hodgkin lymphoma. Patients all relapsed after autologous stem cell transplantation, and there was variation in brentuximab vedotin exposure. Profiling relied on immunoSEQ multiplex PCR, and the TCRdb table lists in-frame clones only, not all of them. The table has about 14,000 clones, around 80% seen once; the top ten hold approximately 24%. The sequencing here drew on peripheral blood mononuclear cells (PBMCs), taken at baseline. The receptor source for this set is a human donor with classical Hodgkin lymphoma.

As regards this clone: The same CDR3 is also encoded by other DNA sequences in this sample. The chain employs TRBV7-2 and TRBJ1-3; D remains unclear. CDR1 SGHTA and CDR2 FQGNSA come from the germline V gene. This CDR3 contains 15 residues. Trimming left V 1 base short and J 0 bases short, with 7 bases between. The CDR3 region is CASSLVGGSGNTIYF. CDR3 sequence (DNA): TGTGCCAGCAGCTTAGTAGGCGGCTCTGGAAACACCATATATTTT.

The chain carries TRBV29-1 and TRBJ2-7; D uncertain. Germline-derived CDR1 and CDR2 are SQVTM and ANQGSEA. This CDR3 is built from 13 residues. Trimming removed 7 bases from V and 1 base from J, with 14 bases in between. The CDR3 DNA sequence: TGCAGCGCCCGGACCCTAATTTCCTACGAGCAGTACTTC. Its protein is CSARTLISYEQYF.

The J gene is TRBJ1-1, the V gene TRBV6-6; tentative D call: TRBD1 (5 bases). The germline gives CDR1 MNHNY, CDR2 SVGAGI (reference sequence). V gave up 10 bases and J gave up 2 bases, with 11 bases separating them. This CDR3 is built from 12 residues. The CDR3 DNA is TGTGCCATCGGCCGGGGCAACACTGAAGCTTTCTTT. Its translation is CAIGRGNTEAFF.

The chain links TRBV4-1 to TRBJ2-5; weak D call: TRBD2 (5 bases). The CDR3 is 13 residues long. Trimming removed 4 bases from V and 4 bases from J, with 10 bases in between. The germline gives CDR1 MGHRA, CDR2 YSYEKL. The CDR3 coding sequence is TGCGCCAGCAGCCGAGGGTATGTAGAGACCCAGTACTTC. This codes for CASSRGYVETQYF.

The chain employs TRBV2 and TRBJ1-6, with a possible D match to TRBD1 (6 bases). The CDR3 has 15 amino acids. CDR1 is SNHLY and CDR2 is FYNNEI in the germline V gene. V was shortened by 0 bases and J by 5 bases, with 8 bases between the two germline ends. The CDR3 DNA follows: TGTGCCAGCAGTGAAGCTTGGACAGATAATTCACCCCTCCACTTT. Translated: CASSEAWTDNSPLHF.

This clone was detected only once. V usage is TRBV5-1 and J usage is TRBJ1-5, with 7 bases identical to TRBD1. Germline CDR1 SGHRS, CDR2 YFSETQ. V dropped 4 bases and J dropped 0; count of bases not matched to a gene: 10. This CDR3 contains 17 residues. CDR3 amino acids: CASSLRADRDSNQPQHF. CDR3 nucleotides: TGCGCCAGCAGCCTCCGGGCTGACAGGGATAGCAATCAGCCCCAGCATTTT.

This chain links TRBV11-2 with TRBJ1-4; perhaps TRBD1 as D (6 bases). CDR1 SGHAT and CDR2 FQNNGV come from the germline V gene. There are 16 residues in the CDR3. V was pared by 1 base and J by 8 bases, with 17 bases between. The CDR3 DNA sequence: TGTGCCAGCAGCTTAGGGTCAGGAGGGGGGGTCGAAAAACTGTTTTTT. Amino acid sequence: CASSLGSGGGVEKLFF.

The genes are TRBV4-3 and TRBJ2-1; 9 bases map to TRBD2. Germline CDR1 and CDR2: LGHNA and YSLEER. The V segment lost 2 bases and the J segment 7 bases; nucleotides outside the gene matches: 12. The CDR3 contains 17 residues. This CDR3 is CASSQFFAGGPGNEQFF. The CDR3 nucleotides read TGCGCCAGCAGCCAATTTTTCGCGGGGGGGCCTGGGAATGAGCAGTTCTTC.

The chain employs TRBV2 and TRBJ1-5, with 10 positions matching TRBD1. This CDR3 is 13 amino acids long. V shed 6 bases, J shed 6 bases, and the junction held 2 bases outside the gene matches. Germline CDR1 reads SNHLY; CDR2 reads FYNNEI. The CDR3 region has the DNA TGTGCCAGCAGGGACAGGGGGTTTCAGCCCCAGCATTTT. Residues: CASRDRGFQPQHF.

The chain employs TRBV7-2 and TRBJ2-1, with 13 bases matching TRBD2. With 2 bases clipped from V and 2 bases from J, the junction kept 0 bases outside the gene matches. The CDR3 totals 16 residues. Per germline, CDR1 SGHTA and CDR2 FQGNSA. The CDR3 DNA reads as TGTGCCAGCAGCTTAACTAGCGGGGGGGCCTACAATGAGCAGTTCTTC. This sequence encodes CASSLTSGGAYNEQFF. The full variable domain, in which reference TRBV7-2 and TRBJ2-1 provide the parts outside the CDR3, is GAGVSQSPSNKVTEKGKDVELRCDPISGHTALYWYRQSLGQGLEFLIYFQGNSAPDKSGLPSDRFSAERTGGSVSTLTIQRTQQEDSAVYLCASSLTSGGAYNEQFFGPGTRLTVL.

The rearrangement links TRBV2 to TRBJ1-4; 8 bases align to TRBD1. From germline, CDR1 is SNHLY and CDR2 FYNNEI. The CDR3 is 14 residues long. V shed 6 bases, J shed 7 bases, and the junction held 7 bases outside the gene matches. CDR3 sequence (DNA): TGTGCCAGCAGGGACAGGGTCGGGAGTGAAAAACTGTTTTTT. Amino acids: CASRDRVGSEKLFF.

The gene calls are TRBV4-3 and TRBJ2-6; D not certain. The CDR3 extends over 16 amino acids. Germline values: CDR1 LGHNA, CDR2 YSLEER. Trimming took 1 base from V and 0 from J, leaving 7 bases between them. The CDR3 region is CASSQVRPSGANVLTF. The CDR3 DNA reads as TGCGCCAGCAGCCAAGTAAGGCCCTCTGGGGCCAACGTCCTGACTTTC.

This chain connects TRBV7-2 to TRBJ1-5; D uncertain. The CDR3 runs 15 residues. V was pared by 0 bases and J by 4 bases, with 10 bases between. The germline gives CDR1 SGHTA, CDR2 FQGNSA. The CDR3 DNA reads as TGTGCCAGCAGCTTAGCAGGGCAGAAGAATCAGCCCCAGCATTTT. This translates into CASSLAGQKNQPQHF. Variable domain in full (rest from reference TRBV7-2 and TRBJ1-5): GAGVSQSPSNKVTEKGKDVELRCDPISGHTALYWYRQSLGQGLEFLIYFQGNSAPDKSGLPSDRFSAERTGGSVSTLTIQRTQQEDSAVYLCASSLAGQKNQPQHFGDGTRLSIL.

The CDR3 loop reads CASSSLSGNTIYF. The CDR3 coding sequence is TGTGCCAGCAGCTCTCTCTCTGGAAACACCATATATTTT. The J gene is TRBJ1-3, the V gene TRBV28; D not certain. Germline V gene data show CDR1 as MDHEN and CDR2 as SYDVKM. Trimming took off 6 bases at V and 0 bases at J, with 6 bases between the two ends. CDR3 length equals 13 residues.

The rearrangement uses TRBV7-2 and TRBJ2-1; TRBD2 might be the D (5 bases). This CDR3 is built from 12 residues. Germline-derived CDR1 and CDR2 are SGHTA and FQGNSA. Trimming pared 6 bases from V and 9 bases from J, leaving 12 bases between. CDR3 bases: TGTGCCAGCAGGGTTAGCGCCACTGAGCAGTTCTTC. Amino acid sequence: CASRVSATEQFF.

The genes are TRBV18 and TRBJ2-1, with 7 bases fitting TRBD1. The CDR3 length is 16 residues. CDR1 and CDR2 from the germline V gene are KGHSH and LQKENI. The J segment lost 9 bases and the V segment lost 3 bases, leaving 14 bases of the junction unmatched. The CDR3 DNA reads as TGTGCCAGCTCACCGCTGCCGGGACAGCCATCCAGTGAGCAGTTCTTC. This sequence encodes CASSPLPGQPSSEQFF.

The chain combines TRBV14 with TRBJ2-5; D gene ambiguous. The CDR3 is 13 amino acids. The V end was cut by 0 bases, the J end by 4 bases, with 6 bases between. Looked up from germline, CDR1 is SGHDN and CDR2 is FVKESK. CDR3 region: CASSQDLGETQYF. The DNA for the CDR3 is TGTGCCAGCAGCCAAGATTTGGGAGAGACCCAGTACTTC.

The chain has TRBV7-9 and TRBJ1-4; D might be TRBD1 (6 bases). Trimming shortened V by 5 bases and J by 7 bases, and 20 bases separated the two germline ends. This CDR3 is 16 amino acids long. The V gene's germline CDR1 is SEHNR and CDR2 FQNEAQ (reference sequence). The CDR3 DNA sequence: TGTGCCAGCAGCAGAAGTGGTCGCGGGGGCGCTGAAAAACTGTTTTTT. Amino acids: CASSRSGRGGAEKLFF.

The gene calls are TRBV5-1 and TRBJ1-2; perhaps TRBD1 as D (5 bases). CDR3 length: 15 residues. V lost 0 bases to trimming and J lost 4 bases, with 13 bases between them. The germline V gene encodes CDR1 SGHRS and CDR2 YFSETQ. The CDR3 DNA follows: TGCGCCAGCAGCTTGGTTCCGGCGGGGACCTATGGCTACACCTTC. This sequence encodes CASSLVPAGTYGYTF. Looking up the rest from reference TRBV5-1 and TRBJ1-2 gives the full variable domain: KAGVTQTPRYLIKTRGQQVTLSCSPISGHRSVSWYQQTPGQGLQFLFEYFSETQRNKGNFPGRFSGRQFSNSRSEMNVSTLELGDSALYLCASSLVPAGTYGYTFGSGTRLTVV.

The genes are TRBV19 and TRBJ2-2; 11 bases are shared with TRBD2. Germline V CDR1 and CDR2: LNHDA, SQIVND (reference sequence). CDR3 length: 17 amino acids. V gave up 4 bases and J gave up 2 bases; unmatched junction bases: 6. The DNA of the CDR3 is TGTGCCAGTAGTAAATACGGACTAGCGGGTAACACCGGGGAGCTGTTTTTT. This gives the protein CASSKYGLAGNTGELFF.

The chain employs TRBV9 and TRBJ1-6; 7 bases line up with TRBD1. The V segment lost 3 bases and the J segment 6 bases; nucleotides outside the gene matches: 6. The CDR3 has 15 residues. Germline V CDR1 and CDR2: SGDLS, YYNGEE. The CDR3 loop reads CASSGGTAINSPLHF. DNA for the CDR3: TGTGCCAGCAGCGGGGGGACAGCTATTAATTCACCCCTCCACTTT.

This clone is labeled as medium-sized (0.01 to 0.1%). J is TRBJ2-7 and V is TRBV28; D uncertain. The CDR3 totals 12 residues. Germline CDR1 is MDHEN and CDR2 is SYDVKM. V was shortened by 4 bases and J by 2 bases, with 6 bases between the two germline ends. In DNA, the CDR3 is TGTGCCAGCAGTTCAGCCCCCTACGAGCAGTACTTC. This sequence encodes CASSSAPYEQYF.

For this clone: The same CDR3 arises from other DNA sequences in this sample as well. The V and J genes are TRBV5-1 and TRBJ2-1; the D gene is possibly TRBD2 (6 bases). V lost 0 bases and J 4 bases, leaving 20 bases between the germline ends. The germline V gene encodes CDR1 SGHRS and CDR2 YFSETQ. This CDR3 is 18 amino acids long. CDR3 DNA: TGCGCCAGCAGCTTGGAGTTGAGAAGCGGGTTGTGGTACAATGAGCAGTTCTTC. Its protein product is CASSLELRSGLWYNEQFF. Supplemented by reference TRBV5-1 and TRBJ2-1, the full variable domain reads KAGVTQTPRYLIKTRGQQVTLSCSPISGHRSVSWYQQTPGQGLQFLFEYFSETQRNKGNFPGRFSGRQFSNSRSEMNVSTLELGDSALYLCASSLELRSGLWYNEQFFGPGTRLTVL.

The J gene is TRBJ1-3, the V gene TRBV4-1, with 7 bases matching TRBD1. In germline, CDR1 is MGHRA, CDR2 YSYEKL. V was pared by 4 bases and J by 3 bases, with 6 bases of the junction left unmatched. The CDR3 is 15 amino acids. This chain's CDR3 is CASSPQGLIGNTIYF. For the CDR3, the DNA is TGCGCCAGCAGCCCACAGGGGCTAATTGGAAACACCATATATTTT.

The V gene is TRBV7-6, the J gene TRBJ1-4; D possibly corresponds to TRBD1 (6 bases). Germline CDR1 SGHVS, CDR2 FNYEAQ. The CDR3 totals 19 residues. V gave up 0 bases and J gave up 3 bases, with 20 bases separating them. CDR3 residues: CASSLAGRGRLISNEKLFF. The CDR3 region has the DNA TGTGCCAGCAGCTTAGCAGGGAGGGGGAGACTGATTTCTAATGAAAAACTGTTTTTT.